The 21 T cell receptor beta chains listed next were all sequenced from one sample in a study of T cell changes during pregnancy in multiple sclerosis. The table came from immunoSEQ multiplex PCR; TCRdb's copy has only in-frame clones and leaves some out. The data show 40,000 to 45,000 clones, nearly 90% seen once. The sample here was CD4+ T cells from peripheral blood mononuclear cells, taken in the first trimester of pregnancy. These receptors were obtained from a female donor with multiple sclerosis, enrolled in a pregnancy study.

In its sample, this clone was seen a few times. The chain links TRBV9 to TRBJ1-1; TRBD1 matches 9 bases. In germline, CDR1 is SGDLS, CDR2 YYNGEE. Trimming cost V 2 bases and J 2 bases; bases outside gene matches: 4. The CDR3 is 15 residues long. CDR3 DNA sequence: TGTGCCAGCAGCGTTGAGGGACAGGGTAACACTGAAGCTTTCTTT. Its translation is CASSVEGQGNTEAFF.

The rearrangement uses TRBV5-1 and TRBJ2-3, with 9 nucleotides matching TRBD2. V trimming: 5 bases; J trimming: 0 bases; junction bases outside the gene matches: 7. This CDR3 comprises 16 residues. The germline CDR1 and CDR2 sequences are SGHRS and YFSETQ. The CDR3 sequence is CASRDGTSGSTDTQYF. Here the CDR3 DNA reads TGCGCCAGCAGGGATGGCACTAGCGGGAGCACAGATACGCAGTATTTT. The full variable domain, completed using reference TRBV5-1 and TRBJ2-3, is KAGVTQTPRYLIKTRGQQVTLSCSPISGHRSVSWYQQTPGQGLQFLFEYFSETQRNKGNFPGRFSGRQFSNSRSEMNVSTLELGDSALYLCASRDGTSGSTDTQYFGPGTRLTVL.

The CDR3 here is CASSLVLAGVSDTQYF. The CDR3 DNA reads TGTGCCAGCAGCTTAGTTCTAGCGGGAGTATCCGATACGCAGTATTTT. The rearrangement uses TRBV11-2 and TRBJ2-3; TRBD2 matches at 10 bases. Germline CDR1 is SGHAT and CDR2 is FQNNGV. J gave up 6 bases and V 1 base, and 7 bases lay outside the gene matches. This CDR3 contains 16 residues. Complete variable domain (other parts from reference TRBV11-2 and TRBJ2-3): EAGVAQSPRYKIIEKRQSVAFWCNPISGHATLYWYQQILGQGPKLLIQFQNNGVVDDSQLPKDRFSAERLKGVDSTLKIQPAKLEDSAVYLCASSLVLAGVSDTQYFGPGTRLTVL.

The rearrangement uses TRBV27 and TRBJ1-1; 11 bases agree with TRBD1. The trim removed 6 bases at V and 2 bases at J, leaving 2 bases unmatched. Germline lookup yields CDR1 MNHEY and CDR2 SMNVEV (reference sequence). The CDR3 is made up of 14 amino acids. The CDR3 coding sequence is TGTGCCAGCAGCCGGACAGGGGGCAACACTGAAGCTTTCTTT. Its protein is CASSRTGGNTEAFF.

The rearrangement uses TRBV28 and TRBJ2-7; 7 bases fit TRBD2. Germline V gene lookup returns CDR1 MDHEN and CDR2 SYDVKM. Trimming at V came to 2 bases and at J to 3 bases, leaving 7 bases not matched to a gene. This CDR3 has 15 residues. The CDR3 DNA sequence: TGTGCCAGCAGTTTAATGAAGCGGGATATCTACGAGCAGTACTTC. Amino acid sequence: CASSLMKRDIYEQYF.

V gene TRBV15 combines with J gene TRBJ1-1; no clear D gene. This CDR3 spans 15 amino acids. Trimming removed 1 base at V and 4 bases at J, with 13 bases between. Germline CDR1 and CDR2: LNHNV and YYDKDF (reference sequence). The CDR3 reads CATSRVVGVATEAFF. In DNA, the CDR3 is TGTGCCACCAGCAGAGTCGTCGGGGTAGCCACTGAAGCTTTCTTT.

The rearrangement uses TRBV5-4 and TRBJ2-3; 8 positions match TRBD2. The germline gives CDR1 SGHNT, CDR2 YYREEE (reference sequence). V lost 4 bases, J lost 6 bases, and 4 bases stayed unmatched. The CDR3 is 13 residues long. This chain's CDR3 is CASSPPGGDTQYF. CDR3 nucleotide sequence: TGTGCCAGCAGCCCCCCGGGGGGGGATACGCAGTATTTT.

The chain's CDR3 is CASSPRFPGELFF. The DNA for the CDR3 is TGTGCCAGTAGTCCTCGGTTCCCTGGGGAGCTGTTTTTT. The rearrangement links TRBV19 to TRBJ2-2; D uncertain. CDR3 size: 13 residues. Germline CDR1 LNHDA, CDR2 SQIVND (reference sequence). With 5 bases removed from V and 8 bases from J, the gap between germline ends came to 12 bases.

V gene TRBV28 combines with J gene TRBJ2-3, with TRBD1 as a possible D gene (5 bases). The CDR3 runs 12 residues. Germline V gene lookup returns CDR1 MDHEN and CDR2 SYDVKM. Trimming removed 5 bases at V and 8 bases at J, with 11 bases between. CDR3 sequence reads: CASSRTGATQYF. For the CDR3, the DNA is TGTGCCAGCAGTCGAACAGGCGCTACGCAGTATTTT.

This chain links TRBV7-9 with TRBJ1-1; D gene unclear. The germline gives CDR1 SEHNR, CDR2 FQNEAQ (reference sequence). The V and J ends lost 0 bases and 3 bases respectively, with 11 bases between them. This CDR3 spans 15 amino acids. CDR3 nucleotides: TGTGCCAGCAGCTTAGCGCAACAGACCTACACTGAAGCTTTCTTT. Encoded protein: CASSLAQQTYTEAFF.

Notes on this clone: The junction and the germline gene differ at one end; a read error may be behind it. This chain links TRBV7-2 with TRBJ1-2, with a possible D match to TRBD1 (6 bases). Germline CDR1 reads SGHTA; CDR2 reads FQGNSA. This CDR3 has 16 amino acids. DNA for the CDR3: TGTGCCAGCAGCTTAGATAGAGCCAGGGGATCGGGTGGCTATACCTTC. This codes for CASSLDRARGSGGYTF.

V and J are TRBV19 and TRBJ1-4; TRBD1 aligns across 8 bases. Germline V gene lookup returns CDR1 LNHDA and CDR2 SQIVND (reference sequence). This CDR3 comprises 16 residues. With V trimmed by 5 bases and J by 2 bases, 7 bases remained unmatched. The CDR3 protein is CASSSSRGPTNEKLFF. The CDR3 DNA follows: TGTGCCAGTAGTTCCAGCAGGGGGCCTACTAATGAAAAACTGTTTTTT.

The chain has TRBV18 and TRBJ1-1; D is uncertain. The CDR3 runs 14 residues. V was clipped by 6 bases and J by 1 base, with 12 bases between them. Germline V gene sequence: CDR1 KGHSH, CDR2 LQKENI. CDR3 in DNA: TGTGCCAGCTCCCCTGGACTTTCGAACACTGAAGCTTTCTTT. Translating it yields CASSPGLSNTEAFF.

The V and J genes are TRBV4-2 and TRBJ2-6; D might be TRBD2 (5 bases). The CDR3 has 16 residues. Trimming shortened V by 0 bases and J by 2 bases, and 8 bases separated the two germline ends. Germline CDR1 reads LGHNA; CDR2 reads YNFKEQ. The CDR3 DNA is TGTGCCAGCAGCCAAGAAGAGGGAGCTGGGGCCAACGTCCTGACTTTC. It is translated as CASSQEEGAGANVLTF.

This CDR3 reads CASILSGGQNIQYF. For the CDR3, the DNA is TGTGCCAGCATCCTTTCAGGGGGCCAAAACATTCAGTACTTC. The chain uses TRBV2 and TRBJ2-4; 8 bases fit TRBD1. Trimming cost V 7 bases and J 5 bases; bases outside gene matches: 7. Germline-derived CDR1 and CDR2 are SNHLY and FYNNEI. The CDR3 covers 14 residues.

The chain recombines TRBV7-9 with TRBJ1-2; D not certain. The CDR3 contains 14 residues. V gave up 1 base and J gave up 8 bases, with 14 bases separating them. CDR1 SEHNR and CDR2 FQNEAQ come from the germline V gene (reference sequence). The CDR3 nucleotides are TGTGCCAGCAGCTTAGATATGGGCTCGGAAGGCTACACCTTC. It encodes CASSLDMGSEGYTF.

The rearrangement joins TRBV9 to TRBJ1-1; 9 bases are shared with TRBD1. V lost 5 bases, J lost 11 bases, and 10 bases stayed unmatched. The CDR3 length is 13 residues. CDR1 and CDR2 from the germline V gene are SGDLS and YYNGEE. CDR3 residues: CASSAGTGNRAFF. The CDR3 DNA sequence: TGTGCCAGCAGTGCCGGGACAGGGAATCGGGCTTTCTTT.

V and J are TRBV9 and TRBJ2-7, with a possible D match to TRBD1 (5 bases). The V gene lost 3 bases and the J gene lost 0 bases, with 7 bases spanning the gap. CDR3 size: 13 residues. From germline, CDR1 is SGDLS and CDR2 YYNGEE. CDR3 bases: TGTGCCAGCAGCGAGGGGCCCTCCTACGAGCAGTACTTC. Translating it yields CASSEGPSYEQYF. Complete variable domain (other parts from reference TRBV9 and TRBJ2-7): DSGVTQTPKHLITATGQRVTLRCSPRSGDLSVYWYQQSLDQGLQFLIQYYNGEERAKGNILERFSAQQFPDLHSELNLSSLELGDSALYFCASSEGPSYEQYFGPGTRLTVT.

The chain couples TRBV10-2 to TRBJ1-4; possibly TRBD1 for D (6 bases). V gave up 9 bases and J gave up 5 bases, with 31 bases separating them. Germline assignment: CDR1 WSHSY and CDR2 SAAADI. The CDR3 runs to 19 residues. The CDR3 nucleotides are TGCGCCAGGACAAGGTGGGACACGGTAATGTTTGGCGAAAATGAAAAACTGTTTTTT. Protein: CARTRWDTVMFGENEKLFF.

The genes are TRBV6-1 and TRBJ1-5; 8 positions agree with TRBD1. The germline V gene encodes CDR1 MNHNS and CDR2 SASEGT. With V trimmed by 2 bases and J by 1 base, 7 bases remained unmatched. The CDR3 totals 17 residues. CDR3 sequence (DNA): TGTGCCAGCAGTGAACTGCAGGGGGCAGCAAGCAATCAGCCCCAGCATTTT. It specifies CASSELQGAASNQPQHF.

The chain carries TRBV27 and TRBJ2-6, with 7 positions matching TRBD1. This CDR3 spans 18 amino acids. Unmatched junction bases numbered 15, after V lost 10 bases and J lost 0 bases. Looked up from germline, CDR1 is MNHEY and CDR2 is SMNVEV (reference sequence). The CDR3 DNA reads TGTGCCACCCTACCCTCCGGGACAGTGTACTCTGGGGCCAACGTCCTGACTTTC. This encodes CATLPSGTVYSGANVLTF. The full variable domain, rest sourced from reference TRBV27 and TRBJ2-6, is EAQVTQNPRYLITVTGKKLTVTCSQNMNHEYMSWYRQDPGLGLRQIYYSMNVEVTDKGDVPEGYKVSRKEKRNFPLILESPSPNQTSLYFCATLPSGTVYSGANVLTFGAGSRLTVL.